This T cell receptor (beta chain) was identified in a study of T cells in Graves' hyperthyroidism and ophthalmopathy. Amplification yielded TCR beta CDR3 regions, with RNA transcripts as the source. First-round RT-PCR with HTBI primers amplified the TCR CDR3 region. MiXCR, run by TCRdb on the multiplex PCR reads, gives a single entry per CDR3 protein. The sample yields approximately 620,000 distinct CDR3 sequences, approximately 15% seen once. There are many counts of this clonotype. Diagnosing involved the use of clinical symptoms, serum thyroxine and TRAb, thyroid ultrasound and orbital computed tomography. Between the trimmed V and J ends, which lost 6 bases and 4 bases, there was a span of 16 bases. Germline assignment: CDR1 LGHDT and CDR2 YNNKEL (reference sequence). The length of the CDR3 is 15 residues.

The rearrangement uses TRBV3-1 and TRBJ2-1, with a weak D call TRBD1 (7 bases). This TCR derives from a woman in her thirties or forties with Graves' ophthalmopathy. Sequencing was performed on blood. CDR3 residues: CASRAEGAKYNEQFF. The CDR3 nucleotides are TGTGCCAGCAGGGCGGAGGGGGCCAAGTACAATGAGCAGTTCTTC.